This T cell receptor (beta chain) was documented in a study of cytomegalovirus exposure and HLA in healthy donors. Primers: 60 Vbeta forward and 13 Jbeta reverse. The data were produced by immunoSEQ multiplex PCR, yet TCRdb's version contains in-frame clones alone and is incomplete. The repertoire consists of over 150,000 clones, with approximately 88% occurring once and the leading ten covering 1.2%. Overall study findings and caveats: The likely origin of a cluster of highly shared sequence variants was a sequencing artifact. Most TCR sequences proved rare, with some public TCRs found in many donors.

Germline values: CDR1 LGHNA, CDR2 YSLEER. CDR3 length: 15 residues. Trimming removed 0 bases from V and 9 bases from J, with 12 bases in between. Details on this clone: Its antigen is unidentified.

Sequenced input: PBMCs. V usage is TRBV4-3 and J usage is TRBJ1-6; TRBD1 is a possible D gene (6 bases). The clonotype originates from a boy younger than 10 in good health and CMV-seronegative. This chain's CDR3 is CASSQEGGRGSPLHF. The CDR3 nucleotides are TGCGCCAGCAGCCAAGAGGGGGGGCGGGGTTCACCCCTCCACTTT.